The T cell receptor beta chain under discussion was sequenced for a study of blood T cells in healthy people across ages. The study, taken as a whole, reports: Observed TCR beta diversity showed a strong correlation with the percentage of naive T cells as measured by flow cytometry.

Germline CDR1 reads DFQATT; CDR2 reads SNEGSKA (reference sequence). The CDR3 has 16 residues. The second PCR ran about 6 to 11 cycles with a sample-barcoded 5' primer and J-beta primers. Every molecule of cDNA carried a tag from a template-switch adaptor with 12 random nucleotides. MiXCR, applied by TCRdb to the 5' RACE reads, yields one record per CDR3 protein. Altogether about 930,000 distinct CDR3 sequences are present, 25% to 35% being singletons, with the ten largest covering roughly 10%. To note about this clonotype: Its antigen remains unidentified. The junction differs from germline at one of its ends, possibly a read error.

For every donor, a draw yielded around 10 milliliters of peripheral blood. These data were also reused for a study on T cells of mothers and their children. That report notes: The sample comes from fewer than ten healthy Caucasian donors: mothers and children.

Sequences were obtained from blood. The sequence was collected from a middle-aged woman in good health. The chain joins TRBV20-1 to TRBJ2-2, with a possible D match to TRBD2 (5 bases). The CDR3 region has the DNA TGCAGTGCCACGACACCCCAGAAAAAATTCACCGGGGAGCGGTTTTTT. Translation gives CSATTPQKKFTGERFF.